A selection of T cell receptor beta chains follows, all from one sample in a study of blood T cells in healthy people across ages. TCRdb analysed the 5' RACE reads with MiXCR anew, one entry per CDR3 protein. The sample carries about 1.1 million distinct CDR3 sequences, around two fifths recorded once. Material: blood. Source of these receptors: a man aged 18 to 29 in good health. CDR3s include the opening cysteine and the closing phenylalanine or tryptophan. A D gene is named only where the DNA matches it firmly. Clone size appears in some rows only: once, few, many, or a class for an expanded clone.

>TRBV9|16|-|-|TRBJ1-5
TGTGCCAGCATTTTACTAACAGGATTAAGCAATCAGCCCCAGCATTTT
CASILLTGLSNQPQHF
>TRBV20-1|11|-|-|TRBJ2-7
TGCGGTGCTAGTCAGGGCAACGAGCAGTACTTC
CGASQGNEQYF
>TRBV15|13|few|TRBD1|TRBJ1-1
TGTGCCACCACCCTTGACAGGGCTTCTGAAGCTTTCTTT
CATTLDRASEAFF
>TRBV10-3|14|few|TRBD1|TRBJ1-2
TGTGCCATCAGTGAGCCGACAGGGGGCTTTGGCTACACCTTC
CAISEPTGGFGYTF
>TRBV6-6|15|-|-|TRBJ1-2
TGTGCCAGCAGTCCAACGGACGGGACGATCTATGGCTACACCTTC
CASSPTDGTIYGYTF
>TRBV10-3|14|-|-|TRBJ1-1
TGTGCCATCAGTGTTCAAGGGGGGGACACTGAAGCTTTCTTT
CAISVQGGDTEAFF
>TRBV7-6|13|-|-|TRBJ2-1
TGTGCCAGCGCTGCAACTAGGTCCAATGAGCAGTTCTTC
CASAATRSNEQFF
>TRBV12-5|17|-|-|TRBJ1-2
TGTGCTAGTGGTTTGACCTCGGACAGCCCCAAGGCGGATGGCTACACCTTC
CASGLTSDSPKADGYTF
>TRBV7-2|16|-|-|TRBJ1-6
TGTGCCAGCAGCTTATTGGGGATAGCGAGCAATTCACCCCTCCACTTT
CASSLLGIASNSPLHF
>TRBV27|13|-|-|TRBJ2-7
TGTGCCAGCAGACCACACTCCCACCAGGAGCAGTACTTC
CASRPHSHQEQYF
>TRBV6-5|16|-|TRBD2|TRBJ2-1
TGTGCCAGCAGTTACAGGACTAGCGAGCCCTACAATGAGCAGTTCTTC
CASSYRTSEPYNEQFF
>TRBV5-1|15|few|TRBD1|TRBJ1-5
TGCGCCAGCAGACTGGGACAGGGGGGCAATCAGCCCCAGCATTTT
CASRLGQGGNQPQHF
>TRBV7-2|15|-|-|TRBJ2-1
TGTGCCAGCAGCTCTCGGGGGTTAGGCTACAATGAGCAGTTCTTC
CASSSRGLGYNEQFF
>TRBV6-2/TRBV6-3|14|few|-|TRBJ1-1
TGTGCCAGCAGTTACAACTTTCGGAGGACTGAAGCTTTCTTT
CASSYNFRRTEAFF